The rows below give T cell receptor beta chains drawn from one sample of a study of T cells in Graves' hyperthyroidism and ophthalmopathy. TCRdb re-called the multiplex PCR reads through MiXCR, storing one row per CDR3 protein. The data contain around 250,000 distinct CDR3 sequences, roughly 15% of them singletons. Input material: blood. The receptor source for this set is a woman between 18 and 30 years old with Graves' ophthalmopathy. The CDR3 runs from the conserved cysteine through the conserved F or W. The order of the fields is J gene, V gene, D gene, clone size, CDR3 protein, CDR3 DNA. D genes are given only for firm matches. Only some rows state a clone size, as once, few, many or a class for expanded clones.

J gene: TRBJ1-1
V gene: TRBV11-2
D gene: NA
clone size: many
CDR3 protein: CASSLVEGEAFF
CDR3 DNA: TGTGCCAGCAGCTTAGTTGAGGGTGAAGCTTTCTTT

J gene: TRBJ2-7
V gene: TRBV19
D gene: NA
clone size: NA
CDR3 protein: CASSSILNPYEQYF
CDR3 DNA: TGTGCCAGTAGTTCGATTCTAAACCCCTACGAGCAGTACTTC

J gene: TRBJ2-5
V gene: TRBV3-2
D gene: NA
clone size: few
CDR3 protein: CASSPVGQQYQETQYF
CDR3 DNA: TGTGCCAGCAGCCCGGTCGGACAGCAATACCAAGAGACCCAGTACTTC

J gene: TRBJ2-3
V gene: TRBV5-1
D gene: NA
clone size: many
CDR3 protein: CASSLSNTDTQYF
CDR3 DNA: TGCGCCAGCAGCTTGAGCAATACAGATACGCAGTATTTT

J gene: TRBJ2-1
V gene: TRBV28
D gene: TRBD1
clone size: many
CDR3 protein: CASRTGRWNEQFF
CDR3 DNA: TGTGCCAGCAGGACAGGGAGATGGAATGAGCAGTTCTTC

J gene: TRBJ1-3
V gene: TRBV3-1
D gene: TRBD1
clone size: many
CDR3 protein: CASSHTGGPGNTIYF
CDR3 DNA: TGTGCCAGCAGCCATACAGGGGGCCCTGGAAACACCATATATTTT

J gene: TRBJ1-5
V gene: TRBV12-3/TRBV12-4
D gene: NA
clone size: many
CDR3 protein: CASSLAQGPQHF
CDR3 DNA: TGTGCCAGCAGTTTAGCACAGGGGCCCCAGCATTTT

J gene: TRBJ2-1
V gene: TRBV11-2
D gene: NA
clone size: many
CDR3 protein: CASSTPGSVNDEQFF
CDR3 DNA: TGTGCCAGCAGCACTCCGGGCTCCGTCAATGATGAGCAGTTCTTC

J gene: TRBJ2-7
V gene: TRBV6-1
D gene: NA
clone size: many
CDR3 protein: CASSSAIYEQYF
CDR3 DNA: TGTGCCAGCAGTTCTGCCATCTACGAGCAGTACTTC

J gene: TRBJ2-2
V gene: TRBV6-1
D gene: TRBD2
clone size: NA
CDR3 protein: CASRDFSGRAGELFF
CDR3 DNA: TGTGCCAGCAGAGATTTCAGCGGGAGGGCCGGGGAGCTGTTTTTT

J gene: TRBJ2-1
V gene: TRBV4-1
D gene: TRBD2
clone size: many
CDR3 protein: CASSHLSGGDEQFF
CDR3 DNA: TGCGCCAGCAGCCACCTTAGCGGGGGCGATGAGCAGTTCTTC

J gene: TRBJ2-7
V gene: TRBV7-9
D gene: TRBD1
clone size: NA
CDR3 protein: CASSQTGTGLEQYF
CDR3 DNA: TGTGCCAGCAGCCAGACCGGGACAGGGCTCGAGCAGTACTTC

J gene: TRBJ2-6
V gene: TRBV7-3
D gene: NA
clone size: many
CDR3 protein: CASSLGTGANVLTF
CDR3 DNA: TGTGCCAGCAGCTTAGGTACTGGGGCCAACGTCCTGACTTTC

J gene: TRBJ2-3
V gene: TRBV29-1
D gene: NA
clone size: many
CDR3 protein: CSATQTQGLLMGDTQYF
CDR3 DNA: TGCAGCGCTACCCAGACCCAGGGACTCTTAATGGGGGATACGCAGTATTTT

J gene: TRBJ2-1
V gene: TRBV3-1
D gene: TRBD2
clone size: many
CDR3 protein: CASSSGEGEQFF
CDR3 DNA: TGTGCCAGCAGCTCCGGGGAGGGTGAGCAGTTCTTC

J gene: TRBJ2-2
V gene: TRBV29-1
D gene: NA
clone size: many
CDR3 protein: CSAARGGWGNTGELFF
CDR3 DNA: TGCAGCGCCGCTAGGGGGGGGTGGGGAAACACCGGGGAGCTGTTTTTT